This T cell receptor beta chain was identified during a study of shared clonotypes between healthy human individuals. The study's findings and limits: On the whole, naive subsets had larger estimated richness than memory subsets had.

Naive CD4+ cells were CD45RA-selected; the remaining cells were memory. The authors' processing: Filtering was not the same, since immunoSEQ gave junction-only sequences without quality scores. Sequencing was performed with immunoSEQ multiplex PCR; in TCRdb, only in-frame clones are kept and a portion is missing. For V, J and clone size, that table is used; D and trimming come from the DNA. The data show over a million clones, with roughly 96% seen just once and approximately 1% held by the top ten. On this clone: The antigen is unknown.

The TCR originated in a man in his thirties or forties in good health. Sequenced input: naive CD4+ T cells sorted from blood. Subset reported: CD45RA+ positively selected.

CDR3: CASTTDRVAYEQYF. The DNA for the CDR3 is TGTGCCAGCACGACGGACAGGGTTGCCTACGAGCAGTACTTC. This sequence joins TRBV5-4 and TRBJ2-7; 8 positions agree with TRBD1. The germline gives CDR1 SGHNT, CDR2 YYREEE (reference sequence). J lost 2 bases, V lost 6 bases, and 7 bases had no gene match. This CDR3 has 14 amino acids.